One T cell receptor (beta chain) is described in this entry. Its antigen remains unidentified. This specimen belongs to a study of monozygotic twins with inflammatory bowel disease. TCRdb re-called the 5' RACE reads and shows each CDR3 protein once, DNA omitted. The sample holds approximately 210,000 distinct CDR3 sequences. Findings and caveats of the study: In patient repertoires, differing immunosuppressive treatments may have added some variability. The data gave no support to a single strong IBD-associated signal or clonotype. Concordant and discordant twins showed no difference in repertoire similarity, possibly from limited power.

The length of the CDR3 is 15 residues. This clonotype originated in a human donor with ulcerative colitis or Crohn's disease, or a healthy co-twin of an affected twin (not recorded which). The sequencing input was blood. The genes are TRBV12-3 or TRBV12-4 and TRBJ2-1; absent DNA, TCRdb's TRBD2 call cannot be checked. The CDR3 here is CASSLLAVLSNEQFF.